Listed below are T cell receptor beta chains from one sample, sequenced in a study of blood T cell repertoires in COVID-19. TCRdb's copy holds only in-frame clones and misses some; the assay was immunoSEQ multiplex PCR. Here the sample spans tens of thousands of clones, approximately 80% being singletons. Sequenced input: peripheral blood. All receptors come from a man between 65 and 85 years old with active or convalescent COVID-19. The CDR3 runs from the conserved cysteine through the conserved F or W. A D gene is named only where the DNA matches it firmly. Where a row states a size, it is once, few, many or the class of an expanded clone; other rows omit it.

j_call v_call clone_size d_call cdr3_nt cdr3_aa
TRBJ1-2 TRBV7-6 . TRBD1 TGTGCCAGCAGCTTGGGCGACAGGACAGGAGGCTACACCTTC CASSLGDRTGGYTF
TRBJ1-5 TRBV7-9 . . TGTGCCAGCACCCGAGAGGGGAGGAATCAGCCCCAGCATTTT CASTREGRNQPQHF
TRBJ2-3 TRBV28 . TRBD2 TGTGCCAGCAGTCCCCCCGCGGGGGTCACAGATACGCAGTATTTT CASSPPAGVTDTQYF
TRBJ1-6 TRBV5-1 . . TGCGCCAGCAGCTTTAAGGGGCAGGATTCACCCCTCCACTTT CASSFKGQDSPLHF
TRBJ1-2 TRBV19 . TRBD1 TGTGCCAGTTCCCGGGACAGACCCTATGGCTACACCTTC CASSRDRPYGYTF
TRBJ2-7 TRBV9 . TRBD2 TGTGCCAGCAGCACCCGAGCGGGGGGGCTCTACGAGCAGTACTTC CASSTRAGGLYEQYF
TRBJ1-5 TRBV27 . TRBD1 TGTGCCAGCAGTTCTACAGGGGCCGCTCAGCCCCAGCATTTT CASSSTGAAQPQHF
TRBJ1-6 TRBV9 . . TGTGCCAGCAGCACCGCACCGGGAGCGGGCAATTCACCCCTCCACTTT CASSTAPGAGNSPLHF
TRBJ1-6 TRBV28 . . TGTGCCAGCACCTGGGGAGGCAATTCACCCCTCCACTTT CASTWGGNSPLHF
TRBJ1-1 TRBV27 . . TGTGCCGGGAACAGGGCTCCGAGAGAAGCTTTCTTT CAGNRAPREAFF
TRBJ2-2 TRBV4-1 . TRBD2 TGCGCCAGCAGCCAAGACCGGCGGGGGAAGGCCGGCACCGGGGAGCTGTTTTTT CASSQDRRGKAGTGELFF
TRBJ2-3 TRBV6-6 . TRBD1 TGTGCCAGCAGTTCCGGACAGGGTGTAGATACGCAGTATTTT CASSSGQGVDTQYF
TRBJ1-1 TRBV10-3 . . TGTGCCATCAGTGAGGAGCGGAACACTGAAGCTTTCTTT CAISEERNTEAFF
TRBJ1-3 TRBV5-5 . . TGTGCCAGCAGCTTGGAGTCCGGGATCGACACCATATATTTT CASSLESGIDTIYF
TRBJ2-7 TRBV2 . TRBD1 TGTGCCAGCAGGTGGGACAGGGGGCTAACCGAGCAGTACTTC CASRWDRGLTEQYF
TRBJ2-7 TRBV28 few . TGTGCCAGCAGTAGTTACGCCGGAGGTCAGGAGTACGAGCAGTACTTC CASSSYAGGQEYEQYF
TRBJ2-3 TRBV19 . TRBD2 TGTGCCAGCGCGTCCTCTAGCGGACCCACAGATACGCAGTATTTT CASASSSGPTDTQYF
TRBJ2-3 TRBV18 . TRBD1 TGTGCCAGCTCCCCAACAGGGGGCGCGACAGATACGCAGTATTTT CASSPTGGATDTQYF
TRBJ1-2 TRBV3-1/TRBV3-2 . TRBD1 TGTGCCAGCAGCCGGACAGGCCGTGGCTACACCTTC CASSRTGRGYTF
TRBJ1-1 TRBV6-5 . . TGTGCCAGCAGTTACTCCAATTACAGGGAAGCTTTCTTT CASSYSNYREAFF
TRBJ2-7 TRBV9 once . TGTGCCAGCAGTGCTTCCCCTACCAGGGGAGAGCAGTACTTC CASSASPTRGEQYF
TRBJ1-6 TRBV6-7 . . TGTGCCAGCAGTTACTCAGCCGGGGGGGCCGGGAGTTCACCCCTCCACTTT CASSYSAGGAGSSPLHF
TRBJ2-7 TRBV29-1 . TRBD1 TGCAGCGTCCCGGGACAGGGGGGAGTCGGTTACGAGCAGTACTTC CSVPGQGGVGYEQYF
TRBJ1-5 TRBV2 . . TGTGCCAGCAGTGAAGCGCGAGAGGATCAGCCCCAGCATTTT CASSEAREDQPQHF
TRBJ1-3 TRBV11-2 . TRBD1 TGTGCCAGCAGCGAAGACAGGGCGAACACCATATATTTT CASSEDRANTIYF
TRBJ2-2 TRBV11-3 . . TGTGCCAGCAGCTTAGGCGGGGGCCATACCGGGGAGCTGTTTTTT CASSLGGGHTGELFF
TRBJ1-4 TRBV2 . . TGTGCCAGCAGGGAGAGAACCGGGGAAAAACTGTTTTTT CASRERTGEKLFF
TRBJ1-1 TRBV29-1 few TRBD1 TGCAGCGTGAGCAAACAGGGGGCGCGAGCTTTCTTT CSVSKQGARAFF
TRBJ2-7 TRBV30 . . TGTGCTGCCGGGAGGACAGCCTACGAGCAGTACTTC CAAGRTAYEQYF
TRBJ1-4 TRBV28 . . TGTGCCAGCAGGGGGGGGGACCTTGCAACTAATGAAAAACTGTTTTTT CASRGGDLATNEKLFF
TRBJ2-1 TRBV14 . . TGTGCCAGCAGCCCCTCCCGTGGCACCGCGGGAAATGAGCAGTTCTTC CASSPSRGTAGNEQFF
TRBJ1-1 TRBV7-8 . TRBD1 TGTGCCAGCAGCTTACCGGACAGGGGAGACACTGAAGCTTTCTTT CASSLPDRGDTEAFF
TRBJ2-2 TRBV11-2 . . TGTGCCAGCAGCTTAGGAAACAGCCACACCGGGGAGCTGTTTTTT CASSLGNSHTGELFF
TRBJ2-1 TRBV10-1 . TRBD2 TGCGCCAGCAGTGACGTAACGGGGGGAGACAATGAGCAGTTCTTC CASSDVTGGDNEQFF
TRBJ2-3 TRBV5-1 . TRBD1 TGCGCCAGCAGCTTGGTGAGACAGGGGAGCGATACGCAGTATTTT CASSLVRQGSDTQYF
TRBJ2-7 TRBV5-3 . . TGTGCCAGAAGCGCGGGGCAGGCAGCCTACGAGCAGTACTTC CARSAGQAAYEQYF
TRBJ1-6 TRBV4-1 . . TGCGCCAGCAGCCAAGTTACCCAGGGAAATTCACCCCTCCACTTT CASSQVTQGNSPLHF